One sample yielded the 9 T cell receptor beta chains listed below, sequenced in a study of coeliac disease. Profiled with immunoSEQ multiplex PCR; TCRdb holds only in-frame clones, not every one. The table includes around 4,800 clones, roughly 74% detected once. Source material: lamina propria lymphocytes from the gut. The receptors were sampled from a woman aged 18-29 years with active celiac disease.

This chain joins TRBV4-1 and TRBJ2-3; D may be TRBD1 (6 bases). The CDR3 is 17 amino acids. Between the trimmed V and J ends, which lost 1 base and 4 bases, there was a span of 18 bases. CDR1 is MGHRA, CDR2 YSYEKL, per germline. The CDR3 sequence is CASSQAPGTGKSDTQYF. The CDR3 nucleotides read TGCGCCAGCAGCCAAGCCCCCGGTACAGGGAAGTCAGATACGCAGTATTTT.

The chain employs TRBV5-1 and TRBJ1-1; D is undetermined. The V gene's germline CDR1 is SGHRS and CDR2 YFSETQ. V gave up 0 bases and J gave up 5 bases, with 11 bases separating them. The CDR3 is made up of 14 amino acids. The CDR3 protein is CASSLDLGRTEAFF. The CDR3 bases are TGCGCCAGCAGCTTGGATTTGGGCAGGACTGAAGCTTTCTTT. The complete variable domain, with remaining parts taken from reference TRBV5-1 and TRBJ1-1, reads KAGVTQTPRYLIKTRGQQVTLSCSPISGHRSVSWYQQTPGQGLQFLFEYFSETQRNKGNFPGRFSGRQFSNSRSEMNVSTLELGDSALYLCASSLDLGRTEAFFGQGTRLTVV.

The chain links TRBV19 to TRBJ2-7; D is unclear. The CDR3 is 15 residues long. CDR1 and CDR2 from the germline V gene are LNHDA and SQIVND (reference sequence). Trimming removed 6 bases from V and 4 bases from J, with 19 bases in between. In DNA, the CDR3 is TGTGCCAGTAGGCGTTCCGACGAGGCACCATACGAGCAGTACTTC. Amino acid sequence: CASRRSDEAPYEQYF.

The J gene is TRBJ2-1, the V gene TRBV7-2; maybe TRBD1 (5 bases). V was pared by 2 bases and J by 7 bases, with 21 bases between. The CDR3 is made up of 17 amino acids. Germline-derived CDR1 and CDR2 are SGHTA and FQGNSA. CDR3 sequence: CASSLSISVTGGNEQFF. The DNA for the CDR3 is TGTGCCAGCAGCTTAAGTATATCGGTAACAGGCGGAAATGAGCAGTTCTTC. Full variable domain (remainder filled in from reference TRBV7-2 and TRBJ2-1): GAGVSQSPSNKVTEKGKDVELRCDPISGHTALYWYRQSLGQGLEFLIYFQGNSAPDKSGLPSDRFSAERTGGSVSTLTIQRTQQEDSAVYLCASSLSISVTGGNEQFFGPGTRLTVL.

This clone was seen once. J is TRBJ2-7 and V is TRBV25-1; 9 bases fit TRBD2. The CDR3 loop spans 14 amino acids. Trimming took 2 bases from V and 4 from J; bases not matched to a gene: 3. Germline-derived CDR1 and CDR2 are MGHDK and SYGVNS. This CDR3 reads CASSEAGGTYEQYF. DNA of the CDR3: TGTGCCAGCAGTGAAGCGGGAGGGACTTACGAGCAGTACTTC.

The chain recombines TRBV6-1 with TRBJ2-3; possibly TRBD2 for D (5 bases). The CDR3 is 15 amino acids. Trimming cost V 1 base and J 6 bases, with 14 bases left between them. CDR1 is MNHNS and CDR2 is SASEGT in the germline V gene. CDR3 coding DNA: TGTGCCAGCAGTGAAGAAAGAGGCCCGGGGGATACGCAGTATTTT. The encoded protein is CASSEERGPGDTQYF.

This sequence joins TRBV9 and TRBJ2-6; TRBD1 agrees at 7 bases. The CDR3 length is 21 residues. Germline assignment: CDR1 SGDLS and CDR2 YYNGEE. The V gene end was trimmed by 3 bases and the J gene end by 0 bases; junction bases not matched to a gene: 18. CDR3 loop: CASSASFVRGQRSSGANVLTF. The CDR3 DNA follows: TGTGCCAGCAGCGCATCCTTCGTTAGGGGACAGCGAAGCTCTGGGGCCAACGTCCTGACTTTC. The whole variable domain, filled in from reference TRBV9 and TRBJ2-6, reads DSGVTQTPKHLITATGQRVTLRCSPRSGDLSVYWYQQSLDQGLQFLIQYYNGEERAKGNILERFSAQQFPDLHSELNLSSLELGDSALYFCASSASFVRGQRSSGANVLTFGAGSRLTVL.

The rearrangement joins TRBV7-6 to TRBJ2-7; D is possibly TRBD1 (6 bases). CDR3 length equals 13 residues. V shed 5 bases and J shed 2 bases, with 10 bases lying between them. Germline loops: CDR1 SGHVS, CDR2 FNYEAQ. The DNA for the CDR3 is TGTGCCAGCAGCCCGGACAGTCCCTACGAGCAGTACTTC. It yields the protein CASSPDSPYEQYF.

The rearrangement joins TRBV7-9 to TRBJ1-1, with unresolved D. This CDR3 has 13 amino acids. Trimming cost V 3 bases and J 0 bases, with 5 bases left between them. CDR1 is SEHNR, CDR2 FQNEAQ, per germline (reference sequence). CDR3 amino acids: CASSFGMNTEAFF. The CDR3 coding sequence is TGTGCCAGCAGCTTCGGTATGAACACTGAAGCTTTCTTT.